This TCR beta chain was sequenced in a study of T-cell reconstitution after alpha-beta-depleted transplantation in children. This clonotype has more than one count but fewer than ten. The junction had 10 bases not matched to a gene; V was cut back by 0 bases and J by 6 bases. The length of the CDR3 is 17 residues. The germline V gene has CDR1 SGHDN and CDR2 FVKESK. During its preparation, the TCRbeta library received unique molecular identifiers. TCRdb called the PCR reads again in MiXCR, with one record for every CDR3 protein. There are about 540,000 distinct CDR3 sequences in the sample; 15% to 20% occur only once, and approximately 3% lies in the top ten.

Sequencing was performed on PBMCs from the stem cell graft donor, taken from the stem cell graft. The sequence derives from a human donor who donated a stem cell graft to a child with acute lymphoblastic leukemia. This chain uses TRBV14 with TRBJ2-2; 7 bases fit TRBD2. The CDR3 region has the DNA TGTGCCAGCAGCCAAGATCCAGCGGGATTAAGGGCCGGGGAGCTGTTTTTT. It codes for CASSQDPAGLRAGELFF.